A single sample is the source of the 19 T cell receptor beta chains below, sequenced in a study of T cell repertoires in cytomegalovirus infection. These receptors are not linked to any known antigen. MiXCR, applied by TCRdb to the reads, yields one record per CDR3 protein. The table records hundreds of thousands of distinct CDR3 sequences, approximately 30% of them present only once. Sample: cultured CD8+ T cells from PBMCs, taken from culture after CMV antigen stimulation. All receptors derive from a human donor in good health (CMV status not recorded). Some clones in this sample may be carry-over from other donors' samples.

V is TRBV6-5 and J is TRBJ2-5, with 7 positions matching TRBD1. The CDR3 totals 15 residues. Germline-derived CDR1 and CDR2 are MNHEY and SVGAGI. After removal of 6 bases from V and 0 bases from J, the junction contained 7 bases not matched to a gene. In DNA, the CDR3 is TGTGCCAGCAGACCTGGGACAGCGTACCAAGAGACCCAGTACTTC. As protein: CASRPGTAYQETQYF.

This clonotype was seen a handful of times. The chain is built from TRBV27 and TRBJ2-3, with a tentative D call TRBD1 (6 bases). V lost 7 bases and J lost 4, with 21 bases in between. The germline V gene encodes CDR1 MNHEY and CDR2 SMNVEV (reference sequence). The CDR3 loop spans 16 amino acids. Written as DNA, the CDR3 is TGTGCCAGCAATCCATCCCCACAGGGTAGAGCAGATACGCAGTATTTT. This gives the protein CASNPSPQGRADTQYF.

This clonotype has ten or more counts. The J gene is TRBJ1-5, the V gene TRBV28; 7 bases match TRBD1. V shed 6 bases, J shed 7 bases, and the junction held 12 bases outside the gene matches. The CDR3 has 15 residues. Germline V lookup: CDR1 MDHEN, CDR2 SYDVKM. The CDR3 DNA is TGTGCCAGCAGACGCCGCGGACAGGCGGGGCAGCCCCAGCATTTT. Translation: CASRRRGQAGQPQHF.

The V call is TRBV7-9, the J call TRBJ2-1; 15 bases align to TRBD2. The CDR3 is made up of 19 amino acids. Unmatched junction bases numbered 9, after V lost 5 bases and J lost 1 base. In germline, CDR1 is SEHNR, CDR2 FQNEAQ (reference sequence). In DNA, the CDR3 is TGTGCCAGCAGCCCTCGGACTAGCGGGGGGGCCGGGTCCTACAATGAGCAGTTCTTC. Encoded protein: CASSPRTSGGAGSYNEQFF.

This clonotype has just a few counts. V and J are TRBV12-3 or TRBV12-4 and TRBJ1-4, with TRBD1 matching over 7 bases. The CDR3 length is 14 residues. The V segment lost 6 bases and the J segment 7 bases; nucleotides outside the gene matches: 8. The CDR3 DNA reads as TGTGCCAGCAGCGACGACAGGGTTAGTGAAAAACTGTTTTTT. Protein sequence: CASSDDRVSEKLFF.

This clonotype has only one observation. The J gene is TRBJ2-5, the V gene TRBV12-3 or TRBV12-4; D uncertain. Trimming took 1 base from V and 0 from J, leaving 12 bases between them. The CDR3 totals 16 residues. The CDR3, as DNA: TGTGCCAGCAGTTTAGTGGGGAAACCGTACCAAGAGACCCAGTACTTC. This gives the protein CASSLVGKPYQETQYF.

On this clonotype itself: A junction end diverges from the germline sequence, so it may reflect a read error. J is TRBJ2-3 and V is TRBV7-6, with 8 bases identical to TRBD2. This CDR3 has 15 residues. Looked up from germline, CDR1 is SGHVS and CDR2 is FNYEAQ. The chain's CDR3 is CASSSSGGRTDRQYF. The CDR3, as DNA: TGTGCCAGCAGCTCGAGCGGGGGCCGCACAGATAGGCAGTATTTT.

V gene TRBV11-2 combines with J gene TRBJ1-1; tentative D call: TRBD1 (5 bases). Germline lookup yields CDR1 SGHAT and CDR2 FQNNGV. V gave up 5 bases and J gave up 10 bases, with 14 bases separating them. CDR3 length equals 12 residues. The CDR3 coding sequence is TGTGCCAGCAGCGAGGTAGGGGTTGGAGCTTTCTTT. It translates to CASSEVGVGAFF.

This clonotype was recorded a few times. The CDR3 here is CASSRRGPTDTQYF. The DNA of the CDR3 is TGTGCCAGCAGTCGCCGGGGACCCACAGATACGCAGTATTTT. This chain connects TRBV6-2 or TRBV6-3 to TRBJ2-3, with D perhaps TRBD1 or TRBD2 (5 bases each). Germline CDR1 reads MNHEY; CDR2 reads SVGEGT. This CDR3 is 14 amino acids long. V dropped 5 bases and J dropped 2 bases, with 11 bases sitting between them.

The chain combines TRBV12-3 or TRBV12-4 with TRBJ1-5, with D unclear. V was cut by 1 base and J by 9 bases, with 7 bases left in between. This CDR3 contains 12 residues. CDR3 nucleotides: TGTGCCAGCAGTTTAGGGCTTGTGCCCCAGCATTTT. The encoded protein is CASSLGLVPQHF.

At least ten counts were recorded for this clonotype. The rearrangement uses TRBV6-1 and TRBJ1-2; D is uncertain. Germline values: CDR1 MNHNS, CDR2 SASEGT. The CDR3 has 14 amino acids. V dropped 6 bases and J dropped 3 bases, with 14 bases sitting between them. The CDR3 sequence is CASRPRDKDYGYTF. The CDR3 nucleotides read TGTGCCAGCAGGCCCCGAGACAAGGACTATGGCTACACCTTC.

This clonotype came up a few times. This sequence joins TRBV28 and TRBJ2-3; either TRBD1 or TRBD2 may supply D (5 bases each). The germline CDR1 and CDR2 sequences are MDHEN and SYDVKM. The V end was cut by 2 bases, the J end by 3 bases, with 15 bases between. This CDR3 has 16 amino acids. CDR3: CASSLEFRGFTDTQYF. In DNA form, the CDR3 reads TGTGCCAGCAGTTTAGAGTTCCGGGGCTTTACAGATACGCAGTATTTT.

This chain connects TRBV27 to TRBJ2-1; D is perhaps TRBD2 (6 bases). From germline, CDR1 is MNHEY and CDR2 SMNVEV (reference sequence). Trimming took 4 bases from V and 7 from J, leaving 17 bases between them. This CDR3 has 15 amino acids. The CDR3 spells CASSSPFEGRNEQFF. The CDR3 DNA follows: TGTGCCAGCAGTTCCCCTTTTGAGGGGAGGAATGAGCAGTTCTTC.

This clonotype appeared many times. The V call is TRBV4-1, the J call TRBJ1-1; D not certain. Trimming pared 4 bases from V and 7 bases from J, leaving 22 bases between. The CDR3 has 16 amino acids. Germline V CDR1 and CDR2: MGHRA, YSYEKL. CDR3 sequence reads: CASSPIMKDGGYEAFF. CDR3 sequence (DNA): TGCGCCAGCAGCCCAATTATGAAGGACGGTGGATATGAAGCTTTCTTT.

This clonotype showed up many times. The rearrangement links TRBV7-9 to TRBJ1-2, with TRBD1 matching over 9 bases. The CDR3 spans 17 residues. V lost 3 bases, J lost 3 bases, and 11 bases stayed unmatched. The germline V gene has CDR1 SEHNR and CDR2 FQNEAQ (reference sequence). CDR3 sequence (DNA): TGTGCCAGCAGCTTCCTGTCGGGACAGGGAGCTGACTATGGCTACACCTTC. Its protein is CASSFLSGQGADYGYTF.

The chain carries TRBV27 and TRBJ2-6; TRBD2 matches 7 bases. The CDR3 has 20 residues. With 0 bases clipped from V and 0 bases from J, the junction kept 11 bases outside the gene matches. Germline assignment: CDR1 MNHEY and CDR2 SMNVEV (reference sequence). The CDR3 is CASSLSTPGRVGSGANVLTF. The CDR3 nucleotides read TGTGCCAGCAGTTTATCCACCCCAGGGAGGGTCGGCTCTGGGGCCAACGTCCTGACTTTC. The entire variable domain, with the rest obtained from reference TRBV27 and TRBJ2-6, is as follows: EAQVTQNPRYLITVTGKKLTVTCSQNMNHEYMSWYRQDPGLGLRQIYYSMNVEVTDKGDVPEGYKVSRKEKRNFPLILESPSPNQTSLYFCASSLSTPGRVGSGANVLTFGAGSRLTVL.

This clonotype has only one observation. The chain couples TRBV7-2 to TRBJ1-1; 7 positions match TRBD1. Looked up from germline, CDR1 is SGHTA and CDR2 is FQGNSA. The CDR3 extends over 15 amino acids. V was pared by 2 bases and J by 4 bases, with 7 bases of the junction left unmatched. CDR3 in DNA: TGTGCCAGCAGCTTATCCCAGGGGGTGCGCACTGAAGCTTTCTTT. It is translated as CASSLSQGVRTEAFF.

This clonotype was observed a few times. The chain links TRBV28 to TRBJ1-2, with D hard to call. There are 14 residues in the CDR3. V lost 6 bases, J lost 1 base, and 12 bases lay in between. Germline V lookup: CDR1 MDHEN, CDR2 SYDVKM. The CDR3 region is CASRLSGHNYGYTF. The DNA for the CDR3 is TGTGCCAGCAGACTCTCGGGTCATAACTATGGCTACACCTTC.

This clonotype was detected once. The chain links TRBV27 to TRBJ1-1; 9 bases align to TRBD1. With V trimmed by 4 bases and J by 6 bases, 3 bases remained unmatched. CDR1 and CDR2 from the germline V gene are MNHEY and SMNVEV (reference sequence). This CDR3 comprises 13 residues. CDR3: CASSWTGVAEAFF. The DNA of the CDR3 is TGTGCCAGCAGTTGGACAGGGGTCGCTGAAGCTTTCTTT.